One T cell receptor (beta chain) is described in this entry. Generated by immunoSEQ multiplex PCR, the TCRdb table keeps only in-frame clones and is missing some. The sample shows about 140,000 clones, about 79% of them seen only once. This sample is drawn from a study of blood T cell repertoires in COVID-19. Study as a whole: The study drew acute and convalescent COVID-19 samples from the United States, Italy and Spain. PBMCs, B-cell-depleted T cells, or T cells provided the cDNA or gDNA that made up the material.

Per germline, CDR1 SGHRS and CDR2 YFSETQ. The ends were cut back, 4 bases at V and 0 bases at J, with 14 bases in the middle. The CDR3 has 16 residues. The sequenced sample was peripheral blood. The TCR sequence derives from a woman aged 80 or over with active or convalescent COVID-19. V gene TRBV5-1 combines with J gene TRBJ1-5; possibly TRBD1 for D (5 bases). The CDR3 DNA reads TGCGCCAGCAGCCCGGGCGGGGCCTATAGCAATCAGCCCCAGCATTTT. This translates into CASSPGGAYSNQPQHF.